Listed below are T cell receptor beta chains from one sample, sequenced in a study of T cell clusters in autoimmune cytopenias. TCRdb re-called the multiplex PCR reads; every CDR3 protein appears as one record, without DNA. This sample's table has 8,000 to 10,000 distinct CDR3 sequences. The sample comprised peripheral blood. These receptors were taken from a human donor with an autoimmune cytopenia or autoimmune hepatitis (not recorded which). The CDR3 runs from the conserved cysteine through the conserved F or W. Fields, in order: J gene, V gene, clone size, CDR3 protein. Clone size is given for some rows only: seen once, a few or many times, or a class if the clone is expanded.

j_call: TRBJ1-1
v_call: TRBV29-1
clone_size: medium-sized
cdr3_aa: CSVSDSMNTEAFF

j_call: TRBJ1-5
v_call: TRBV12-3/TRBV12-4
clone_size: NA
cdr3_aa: CASSFPLGGPQHF

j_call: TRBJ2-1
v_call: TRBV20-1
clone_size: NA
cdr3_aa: CSARDLGLAGAYEQFF

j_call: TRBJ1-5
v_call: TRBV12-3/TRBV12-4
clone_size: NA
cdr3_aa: CASSLLSGGIQPQHF

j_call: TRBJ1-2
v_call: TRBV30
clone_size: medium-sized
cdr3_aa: CASSGQGGGYTF

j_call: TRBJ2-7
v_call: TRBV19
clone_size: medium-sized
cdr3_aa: CASSPTTGFYEQYF

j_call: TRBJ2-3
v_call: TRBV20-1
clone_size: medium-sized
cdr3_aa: CSARHGGSQYF

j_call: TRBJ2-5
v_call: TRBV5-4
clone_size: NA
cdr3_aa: CATRPGDPRQETQYF

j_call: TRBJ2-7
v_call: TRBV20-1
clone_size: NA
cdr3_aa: CSARSTLDYEQYF

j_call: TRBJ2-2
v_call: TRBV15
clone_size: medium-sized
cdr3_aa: CATSRDFPNTGELFF

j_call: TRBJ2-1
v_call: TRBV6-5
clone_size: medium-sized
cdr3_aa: CASTVRGRAGVNEQFF

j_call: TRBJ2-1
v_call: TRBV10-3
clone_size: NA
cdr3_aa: CASSYAASGGANLYNEQFF

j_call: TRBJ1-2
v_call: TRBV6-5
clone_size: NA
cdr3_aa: CASGTRSGGFHGYTF

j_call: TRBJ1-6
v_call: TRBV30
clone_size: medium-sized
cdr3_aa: CAWMRTGVSNSPLHF

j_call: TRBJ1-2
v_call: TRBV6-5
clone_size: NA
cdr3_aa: CASSYSGSLYDGYTF

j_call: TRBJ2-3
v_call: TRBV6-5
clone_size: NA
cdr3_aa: CASSYDDLAGGRSDTQYF

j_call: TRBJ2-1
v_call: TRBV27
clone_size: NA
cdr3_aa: CASSPQSGGVKEQFF

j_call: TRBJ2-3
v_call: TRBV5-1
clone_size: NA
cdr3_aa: CASSRDSNTDTQYF